Shown below are 10 T cell receptor beta chains from a single sample sequenced in a study of control samples from healthy donors and cancer patients. The data were produced by immunoSEQ multiplex PCR, yet TCRdb's version contains in-frame clones alone and is incomplete. The sample has 120,000 or so clones; about 87% are singletons. Sequenced sample: blood. Source of these receptors: a man aged 55 to 70 in good health.

CDR3 sequence (DNA): TGTGCCAGCAGTGGACAGTATAGCTCCTACGAGCAGTACTTC. It is translated as CASSGQYSSYEQYF. The gene calls are TRBV2 and TRBJ2-7; possible D gene TRBD1, 5 bases. The CDR3 sequence is 14 residues long. The V and J ends lost 4 bases and 0 bases respectively, with 10 bases between them. Germline V gene lookup returns CDR1 SNHLY and CDR2 FYNNEI.

The CDR3 coding sequence is TGTGCCAGCAGCCAAGGGAGACCCACCCAGAACACTGAAGCTTTCTTT. Amino acids: CASSQGRPTQNTEAFF. The chain joins TRBV14 to TRBJ1-1; D is ambiguous. Trimming shortened V by 1 base and J by 1 base, and 13 bases separated the two germline ends. CDR1 is SGHDN and CDR2 is FVKESK in the germline V gene. The CDR3 runs to 16 residues.

Here the CDR3 reads CASSVRSGNQPQHF. In DNA form, the CDR3 reads TGTGCCAGTAGTGTCCGTTCGGGGAACCAGCCCCAGCATTTT. This chain links TRBV19 with TRBJ1-5; no reliable D call. This CDR3 has 14 residues. The ends were cut back, 5 bases at V and 7 bases at J, with 15 bases in the middle. The germline V gene has CDR1 LNHDA and CDR2 SQIVND (reference sequence).

V is TRBV7-9 and J is TRBJ2-7, with 11 bases matching TRBD1. Trimming took 3 bases from V and 5 from J; bases not matched to a gene: 3. The CDR3 runs 14 residues. In germline, CDR1 is SEHNR, CDR2 FQNEAQ (reference sequence). CDR3 amino acids: CASSFGQGANEQYF. The CDR3 coding sequence is TGTGCCAGCAGCTTCGGACAGGGGGCCAACGAGCAGTACTTC.

Details on this clone: At the DNA level, this CDR3 is encoded by other sequences in the same sample as well. The chain couples TRBV6-1 to TRBJ1-5, with 12 bases matching TRBD1. The V and J ends lost 3 bases and 6 bases, in that order; junction bases with no gene match: 3. Germline CDR1 MNHNS, CDR2 SASEGT. CDR3 length: 15 amino acids. CDR3 bases: TGTGCCAGCAGTGATCGGGACAGGGGGCTTCAGCCCCAGCATTTT. It yields the protein CASSDRDRGLQPQHF.

J is TRBJ2-5 and V is TRBV21-1; the tabulated D call, TRBD1, remains unverified against the DNA. TRBV21-1 is assigned pseudogene status. CDR3 length equals 14 residues. This CDR3 is CASSKRDSQETQYF. The CDR3 DNA follows: TGTGCCAGCAGCAAAAGGGACAGTCAAGAGACCCAGTACTTC.

The V gene is TRBV2, the J gene TRBJ1-2; D gene unclear. Germline V gives CDR1 SNHLY, CDR2 FYNNEI. The CDR3 consists of 13 residues. V gave up 2 bases and J gave up 8 bases, with 12 bases separating them. The CDR3 DNA sequence: TGTGCCAGCAGTGAACTGACGGCACAAGGCTACACCTTC. Translating gives CASSELTAQGYTF.

The V and J genes are TRBV19 and TRBJ2-1; 8 bases line up with TRBD1. The V and J ends lost 5 bases and 8 bases, in that order; junction bases with no gene match: 8. The CDR3 loop spans 14 amino acids. Germline V gene data show CDR1 as LNHDA and CDR2 as SQIVND (reference sequence). The CDR3: CASSWAGGLDEQFF. The DNA for the CDR3 is TGTGCCAGTAGTTGGGCAGGGGGCTTAGATGAGCAGTTCTTC.

This rearrangement joins TRBV5-1 to TRBJ2-3, with D unresolved. The CDR3 length is 15 residues. Germline-derived CDR1 and CDR2 are SGHRS and YFSETQ. V shed 4 bases and J shed 0 bases, with 12 bases lying between them. The CDR3 region has the DNA TGCGCCAGCAGCGAGACAAGTCTAAGCACAGATACGCAGTATTTT. Translating gives CASSETSLSTDTQYF. Variable domain in full (rest from reference TRBV5-1 and TRBJ2-3): KAGVTQTPRYLIKTRGQQVTLSCSPISGHRSVSWYQQTPGQGLQFLFEYFSETQRNKGNFPGRFSGRQFSNSRSEMNVSTLELGDSALYLCASSETSLSTDTQYFGPGTRLTVL.

This chain links TRBV28 with TRBJ1-2; maybe TRBD1 (6 bases). The CDR3 totals 13 residues. With 2 bases removed from V and 7 bases from J, the gap between germline ends came to 11 bases. Germline CDR1 reads MDHEN; CDR2 reads SYDVKM. CDR3 amino acids: CASSLVQGSGYTF. The CDR3 nucleotides are TGTGCCAGCAGTTTAGTACAGGGCAGTGGCTACACCTTC.